What follows are 26 T cell receptor beta chains derived from one specimen sequenced in a study of CD8+ T cells in alopecia areata. Once RNA had been extracted, it was reverse transcribed into cDNA to act as the sequencing template. Some clones are missing from TCRdb's copy, which holds only in-frame ones; the method was immunoSEQ multiplex PCR. The profile covers 150,000 to 200,000 clones, with 60% appearing a single time and just over 1% taken by the ten largest. Treatment specified: oral pan-JAK inhibitor, 5-10 mg twice daily. The sample in question was CD4+ T cells sorted from blood, obtained at week 24, from a patient treated with tofacitinib. The receptors stem from a human donor with alopecia areata.

J is TRBJ2-7 and V is TRBV20-1; a weak D match, TRBD2 (6 bases). The V gene's germline CDR1 is DFQATT and CDR2 SNEGSKA (reference sequence). This CDR3 comprises 11 residues. The V and J ends lost 0 bases and 11 bases respectively, with 11 bases between them. This CDR3 is CSARDTGVEYF. In DNA form, the CDR3 reads TGCAGTGCTAGAGATACGGGGGTGGAGTACTTC.

This clone was counted many times. The V and J genes are TRBV25-1 and TRBJ1-3; 7 nucleotides match TRBD1. CDR3 length equals 14 residues. Trimming at V came to 1 base and at J to 5 bases, leaving 2 bases not matched to a gene. Germline-derived CDR1 and CDR2 are MGHDK and SYGVNS. The CDR3 region is CASSESGQRNTIYF. The CDR3, as DNA: TGTGCCAGCAGTGAATCGGGACAGAGAAACACCATATATTTT.

This chain connects TRBV27 to TRBJ1-5; D is unresolved. Germline values: CDR1 MNHEY, CDR2 SMNVEV (reference sequence). The CDR3 covers 12 residues. V was pared by 10 bases and J by 4 bases, with 11 bases between. Here the CDR3 DNA reads TGTGCCAAACCGGGATTTAATCAGCCCCAGCATTTT. This encodes CAKPGFNQPQHF.

The chain joins TRBV4-2 to TRBJ2-1, with a possible D match to TRBD2 (6 bases). Trimming took off 3 bases at V and 6 bases at J, with 18 bases between the two ends. The V gene's germline CDR1 is LGHNA and CDR2 YNFKEQ. The CDR3 is made up of 16 amino acids. This CDR3 is CASSQESSSGGNEQFF. CDR3 sequence (DNA): TGTGCCAGCAGCCAGGAAAGCTCCTCCGGGGGCAATGAGCAGTTCTTC.

In this sample, this clone turned up a few times. The chain couples TRBV7-2 to TRBJ2-3; possible D gene TRBD2, 6 bases. Trimming removed 7 bases from V and 6 bases from J, with 17 bases in between. Germline CDR1 reads SGHTA; CDR2 reads FQGNSA. CDR3 length: 14 amino acids. The CDR3, as DNA: TGTGCCAGCACCCCCCGGGCGGGGAGTGATACGCAGTATTTT. Its translation: CASTPRAGSDTQYF.

This clone was detected only a few times. The V and J genes are TRBV7-2 and TRBJ1-1, with TRBD1 as a possible D gene (5 bases). V was cut by 5 bases and J by 2 bases, with 18 bases left in between. CDR1 and CDR2 from the germline V gene are SGHTA and FQGNSA. This CDR3 comprises 16 residues. The CDR3 reads CASSPTRGYQNTEAFF. The CDR3 bases are TGTGCCAGCAGCCCGACAAGGGGTTATCAAAACACTGAAGCTTTCTTT.

V is TRBV18 and J is TRBJ2-7, with D unclear. Germline V gives CDR1 KGHSH, CDR2 LQKENI. Deletions cut 1 base from V and 0 bases from J, with 7 bases between. The CDR3 sequence is 14 residues long. The CDR3 loop is CASSPLESSYEQYF. For the CDR3, the DNA is TGTGCCAGCTCACCACTTGAAAGCTCCTACGAGCAGTACTTC. Full variable domain (outside the CDR3, taken from reference TRBV18 and TRBJ2-7): NAGVMQNPRHLVRRRGQEARLRCSPMKGHSHVYWYRQLPEEGLKFMVYLQKENIIDESGMPKERFSAEFPKEGPSILRIQQVVRGDSAAYFCASSPLESSYEQYFGPGTRLTVT.

The chain has TRBV2 and TRBJ1-6, with TRBD1 as a possible D gene (6 bases). Trimming took off 2 bases at V and 3 bases at J, with 17 bases between the two ends. This CDR3 has 18 amino acids. Per the germline V gene, CDR1 is SNHLY and CDR2 is FYNNEI. The DNA of the CDR3 is TGTGCCAGCAGTGAATTGGGTAGGGGGATAGACTATAATTCACCCCTCCACTTT. It yields the protein CASSELGRGIDYNSPLHF.

V gene TRBV4-3 combines with J gene TRBJ2-4; D remains unclear. V was clipped by 0 bases and J by 9 bases, with 15 bases between them. The germline V gene has CDR1 LGHNA and CDR2 YSLEER. This CDR3 is 15 amino acids long. The CDR3 sequence is CASSQDLERTGIQYF. The CDR3 coding sequence is TGCGCCAGCAGCCAAGATCTTGAGAGGACGGGCATTCAGTACTTC.

The chain combines TRBV30 with TRBJ1-1; no clear D. The CDR3 loop spans 14 amino acids. V was trimmed by 4 bases and J by 0 bases, leaving 12 bases between them. Per germline, CDR1 GTSNPN and CDR2 SVGIG (reference sequence). The CDR3 loop reads CAWTRGLMNTEAFF. As DNA, the CDR3 is TGTGCCTGGACAAGAGGACTGATGAACACTGAAGCTTTCTTT.

The rearrangement uses TRBV29-1 and TRBJ2-6; TRBD2 matches 8 bases. The junction had 3 bases not matched to a gene; V was cut back by 7 bases and J by 1 base. There are 14 residues in the CDR3. CDR1 SQVTM and CDR2 ANQGSEA come from the germline V gene. The CDR3 sequence is CSAGGVSGANVLTF. CDR3 bases: TGCAGCGCGGGAGGGGTTTCTGGGGCCAACGTCCTGACTTTC. The full variable domain, rest sourced from reference TRBV29-1 and TRBJ2-6, is SAVISQKPSRDICQRGTSLTIQCQVDSQVTMMFWYRQQPGQSLTLIATANQGSEATYESGFVIDKFPISRPNLTFSTLTVSNMSPEDSSIYLCSAGGVSGANVLTFGAGSRLTVL.

CDR3 sequence (DNA): TGTGCCAGCTCACCATTCCAGGACTCCTACGAGCAGTACTTC. The encoded protein is CASSPFQDSYEQYF. The rearrangement uses TRBV18 and TRBJ2-7; the D is unclear. Germline V CDR1 and CDR2: KGHSH, LQKENI. The CDR3 length is 14 residues. Trimming cost V 2 bases and J 0 bases, with 8 bases left between them. Variable domain in full (rest from reference TRBV18 and TRBJ2-7): NAGVMQNPRHLVRRRGQEARLRCSPMKGHSHVYWYRQLPEEGLKFMVYLQKENIIDESGMPKERFSAEFPKEGPSILRIQQVVRGDSAAYFCASSPFQDSYEQYFGPGTRLTVT.

This clone was counted a few times. This rearrangement joins TRBV10-3 to TRBJ1-1; no clear D gene. The CDR3 runs 15 residues. Germline V lookup: CDR1 ENHRY, CDR2 SYGVKD. Trimming took off 6 bases at V and 1 base at J, with 15 bases between the two ends. CDR3 sequence: CAIRQTMGRNTEAFF. CDR3 DNA: TGTGCCATCAGACAAACGATGGGTAGGAACACTGAAGCTTTCTTT.

In this sample, this clone turned up a few times. This sequence joins TRBV19 and TRBJ1-1, with D uncertain. The ends were cut back, 5 bases at V and 7 bases at J, with 11 bases in the middle. Germline-derived CDR1 and CDR2 are LNHDA and SQIVND (reference sequence). The CDR3 sequence is 12 residues long. DNA of the CDR3: TGTGCCAGTAGTTCGTTTGGCAGTGAAGCTTTCTTT. Amino acids: CASSSFGSEAFF.

The chain has TRBV7-3 and TRBJ2-3; D gene ambiguous. V dropped 2 bases and J dropped 3 bases, with 12 bases sitting between them. The CDR3 runs 15 residues. Germline values: CDR1 SGHTA, CDR2 FQGTGA. The CDR3 sequence: CASSLGVLRTDTQYF. DNA for the CDR3: TGTGCCAGCAGCTTAGGTGTGCTGAGAACAGATACGCAGTATTTT.

This clone has a handful of counts. This sequence joins TRBV29-1 and TRBJ1-5, with D possibly matching TRBD1 (5 bases). CDR3 size: 12 residues. Germline V gene sequence: CDR1 SQVTM, CDR2 ANQGSEA. Trimming pared 4 bases from V and 6 bases from J, leaving 10 bases between. CDR3 amino acids: CSVAGTGQPQHF. The CDR3, as DNA: TGCAGCGTTGCAGGGACCGGTCAGCCCCAGCATTTT. Based on the CDR3 plus reference TRBV29-1 and TRBJ1-5, the full variable domain is SAVISQKPSRDICQRGTSLTIQCQVDSQVTMMFWYRQQPGQSLTLIATANQGSEATYESGFVIDKFPISRPNLTFSTLTVSNMSPEDSSIYLCSVAGTGQPQHFGDGTRLSIL.

The chain couples TRBV9 to TRBJ1-6; D might be TRBD1 (6 bases). Germline V CDR1 and CDR2: SGDLS, YYNGEE. Trimming removed 4 bases at V and 7 bases at J, with 15 bases between. The CDR3 totals 15 residues. CDR3 in DNA: TGTGCCAGCAGCTCCCAGGGGATGGGCAATTCACCCCTCCACTTT. Translation: CASSSQGMGNSPLHF.

This clone was picked up a small number of times. The chain has TRBV7-2 and TRBJ2-1; 7 bases are shared with TRBD1. This CDR3 contains 14 residues. Germline-derived CDR1 and CDR2 are SGHTA and FQGNSA. Unmatched junction bases numbered 4, after V lost 0 bases and J lost 8 bases. CDR3 amino acids: CASSLALQGHEQFF. As DNA, the CDR3 is TGTGCCAGCAGCTTAGCGTTACAGGGGCATGAGCAGTTCTTC.

The chain uses TRBV7-3 and TRBJ2-2; D gene unclear. CDR3 size: 13 residues. CDR1 SGHTA and CDR2 FQGTGA come from the germline V gene. The germline V and J ends were trimmed by 5 bases and 4 bases, with 8 bases remaining between them. In nucleotides, the CDR3 is TGTGCCAGCAGCCCTCAATCCACCGGGGAGCTGTTTTTT. Protein product: CASSPQSTGELFF.

The V gene is TRBV25-1, the J gene TRBJ1-1; no definite D call. Trimming shortened V by 3 bases and J by 7 bases, and 15 bases separated the two germline ends. The CDR3 runs to 14 residues. Germline CDR1 MGHDK, CDR2 SYGVNS. The CDR3 loop reads CASSDVSVSNEAFF. CDR3 sequence (DNA): TGTGCCAGCAGTGACGTTTCGGTGTCGAATGAAGCTTTCTTT.

About this clone: A far larger clone differs by one base, so this is likely a read error. V gene TRBV7-9 combines with J gene TRBJ1-2, with D perhaps TRBD1 (5 bases). Trimming took off 3 bases at V and 3 bases at J, with 8 bases between the two ends. This CDR3 is built from 13 residues. Germline-derived CDR1 and CDR2 are SEHNR and FQNEAQ (reference sequence). CDR3 nucleotides: TGTGCCAGCAGCTTGAGGGGAGACTATGGCTACACCTTC. As protein: CASSLRGDYGYTF.

The chain couples TRBV4-1 to TRBJ2-1; 10 bases align to TRBD2. CDR3 length equals 14 residues. The trim removed 6 bases at V and 9 bases at J, leaving 8 bases unmatched. In germline, CDR1 is MGHRA, CDR2 YSYEKL. The CDR3 DNA reads as TGCGCCAGCAGGCCAGCGGGGGGGCCTGGTGAGCAGTTCTTC. Translation gives CASRPAGGPGEQFF.

This sequence joins TRBV28 and TRBJ2-5; 7 positions match TRBD1. Germline V CDR1 and CDR2: MDHEN, SYDVKM. Trimming cost V 7 bases and J 3 bases; bases outside gene matches: 5. The CDR3 is 13 residues long. DNA for the CDR3: TGTGCCAGCACCTCCGGACAGGAAGAGACCCAGTACTTC. Translation gives CASTSGQEETQYF. The variable domain in full, completed from reference TRBV28 and TRBJ2-5, reads DVKVTQSSRYLVKRTGEKVFLECVQDMDHENMFWYRQDPGLGLRLIYFSYDVKMKEKGDIPEGYSVSREKKERFSLILESASTNQTSMYLCASTSGQEETQYFGPGTRLLVL.

J is TRBJ1-4 and V is TRBV18; the D is unclear. The CDR3 is 15 amino acids. Germline V gives CDR1 KGHSH, CDR2 LQKENI. V dropped 1 base and J dropped 5 bases, with 11 bases sitting between them. This chain's CDR3 is CASSPRSAPNEKLFF. DNA of the CDR3: TGTGCCAGCTCACCACGGTCGGCACCGAATGAAAAACTGTTTTTT.

The chain is built from TRBV4-3 and TRBJ2-2; D ambiguous. The CDR3 is 16 amino acids. Germline CDR1 LGHNA, CDR2 YSLEER. Trimming removed 0 bases from V and 5 bases from J, with 13 bases in between. CDR3 bases: TGCGCCAGCAGCCAAGAGCAAAGACAAGGAACCGGGGAGCTGTTTTTT. Its protein is CASSQEQRQGTGELFF.

This clone has just a few counts. The chain joins TRBV10-3 to TRBJ1-2; D is unresolved. Germline loops: CDR1 ENHRY, CDR2 SYGVKD. CDR3 length equals 15 residues. The germline V and J ends were trimmed by 10 bases and 3 bases, with 21 bases remaining between them. CDR3 sequence reads: CASKKAETSDYGYTF. The CDR3 bases are TGTGCCAGTAAAAAGGCCGAAACCTCAGACTATGGCTACACCTTC.